This TCR beta chain was sequenced in a study of OX40 agonist ivuxolimab in advanced cancers. The data were produced by immunoSEQ multiplex PCR, yet TCRdb's version contains in-frame clones alone and is incomplete. The table includes more than 65,000 clones, around 91% detected once. Autoimmune disease history or systemic immunosuppression led to patient exclusion. CDR3 length: 13 amino acids. V lost 6 bases and J lost 5; bases outside the gene matches: 6. CDR1 and CDR2 from the germline V gene are SNHLY and FYNNEI. The source material was CD4+ or CD8+ T cells sorted from blood, sampled in a trial of the OX40 agonist ivuxolimab. The source of this sequence is an adult with an advanced solid tumor such as melanoma, head and neck, liver or kidney cancer. The chain employs TRBV2 and TRBJ2-5; 7 positions agree with TRBD2. This CDR3 is CASSGLVGETQYF. The CDR3 DNA reads TGTGCCAGCAGCGGACTAGTGGGGGAGACCCAGTACTTC.